One and the same sample provided the 22 T cell receptor beta chains below, sequenced in a study of blood T cell repertoires in COVID-19. Produced via immunoSEQ multiplex PCR; TCRdb's table is partial and in-frame only. The sample holds 330,000 or so clones, approximately 89% seen once. Sequencing was performed on peripheral blood. The receptors were gathered from a woman aged 60-75 years with COVID-19, enrolled during active disease.

The chain is built from TRBV4-2 and TRBJ2-5, with 10 positions matching TRBD1. Trimming removed 1 base from V and 5 bases from J; junction bases left unmatched: 4. The germline V gene has CDR1 LGHNA and CDR2 YNFKEQ. This CDR3 is 15 amino acids long. CDR3 sequence (DNA): TGTGCCAGCAGCCAAGTAGTGGGACAGGGGGAGACCCAGTACTTC. Translating gives CASSQVVGQGETQYF.

The genes are TRBV12-5 and TRBJ1-6, with D tentatively TRBD1 (5 bases). The CDR3 sequence is 18 residues long. Trimming took 0 bases from V and 2 from J, leaving 14 bases between them. Germline CDR1 reads LGHNT; CDR2 reads FRNRAP. CDR3 in DNA: TGTGCTAGTGGTTTGGTGGGACTCCCCAGCGCCTATAATTCACCCCTCCACTTT. Translating gives CASGLVGLPSAYNSPLHF.

The chain links TRBV5-1 to TRBJ2-7, with TRBD2 matching over 11 bases. V gave up 6 bases and J gave up 5 bases; unmatched junction bases: 7. This CDR3 contains 14 residues. Looked up from germline, CDR1 is SGHRS and CDR2 is YFSETQ. CDR3 sequence (DNA): TGCGCCAGCAACCCTAGCGGGGGGCGGGACGAGCAGTACTTC. Its translation: CASNPSGGRDEQYF.

The CDR3 is CASRTTHVSGNTIYF. The CDR3 DNA reads TGTGCCAGCAGAACAACACACGTCTCTGGAAACACCATATATTTT. This chain links TRBV27 with TRBJ1-3; D is unresolved. This CDR3 spans 15 amino acids. The V gene lost 6 bases and the J gene lost 0 bases, with 12 bases spanning the gap. Germline V gene data show CDR1 as MNHEY and CDR2 as SMNVEV (reference sequence).

In this sample, this clone turned up a few times. The gene calls are TRBV18 and TRBJ2-3; the D gene is possibly TRBD2 (6 bases). Trimming took 2 bases from V and 6 from J, leaving 12 bases between them. This CDR3 region has 14 residues. Germline V gene lookup returns CDR1 KGHSH and CDR2 LQKENI. The CDR3 DNA reads as TGTGCCAGCTCACCAGGAGGGGCAAGCGATACGCAGTATTTT. As protein: CASSPGGASDTQYF. The whole variable domain, filled in from reference TRBV18 and TRBJ2-3, reads NAGVMQNPRHLVRRRGQEARLRCSPMKGHSHVYWYRQLPEEGLKFMVYLQKENIIDESGMPKERFSAEFPKEGPSILRIQQVVRGDSAAYFCASSPGGASDTQYFGPGTRLTVL.

The V gene is TRBV7-6, the J gene TRBJ2-5; 8 bases agree with TRBD1. V was pared by 2 bases and J by 2 bases, with 1 base of the junction left unmatched. The CDR3 length is 14 residues. Germline V gives CDR1 SGHVS, CDR2 FNYEAQ. CDR3 nucleotides: TGTGCCAGCAGCTTAAGGACAGGGCAAGAGACCCAGTACTTC. Residues: CASSLRTGQETQYF.

The chain links TRBV24-1 to TRBJ2-5; 9 bases align to TRBD2. The CDR3 loop spans 16 amino acids. Germline CDR1 KGHDR, CDR2 SFDVKD. Losses at the gene ends were 0 bases for V and 5 bases for J; bases not matched to a gene: 6. In nucleotides, the CDR3 is TGTGCCACCAGTGATTTGCCGCGGGGGGGCCGTGAGACCCAGTACTTC. This sequence encodes CATSDLPRGGRETQYF.

This chain joins TRBV18 and TRBJ2-6; 8 bases map to TRBD1. CDR3 length: 19 residues. Germline CDR1 reads KGHSH; CDR2 reads LQKENI. V shed 6 bases and J 1 base; nucleotides not matched to a gene: 14. The CDR3 is CASSQQSKTGVSGANVLTF. The CDR3 region has the DNA TGTGCCAGCTCTCAACAATCTAAGACAGGGGTGTCTGGGGCCAACGTCCTGACTTTC.

This chain uses TRBV7-3 with TRBJ1-6; no reliable D call. Germline CDR1 reads SGHTA; CDR2 reads FQGTGA. This CDR3 is built from 13 residues. Trimming took 1 base from V and 9 from J, leaving 7 bases between them. CDR3 loop: CASSLIQSSPLHF. CDR3 DNA: TGTGCCAGCAGCTTAATTCAGTCTTCACCCCTCCACTTT.

V is TRBV5-6 and J is TRBJ2-1; TRBD2 might be the D (6 bases). This CDR3 region has 19 residues. Germline assignment: CDR1 SGHDT and CDR2 YYEEEE. Trimming cost V 1 base and J 2 bases, with 22 bases left between them. CDR3 amino acids: CASSLYLGTGTRAYNEQFF. CDR3 in DNA: TGTGCCAGCAGCTTGTATCTTGGGACCGGGACTCGGGCCTACAATGAGCAGTTCTTC.

The genes are TRBV18 and TRBJ2-7, with 9 bases matching TRBD1. The CDR3 spans 15 residues. Germline assignment: CDR1 KGHSH and CDR2 LQKENI. The V gene end was trimmed by 3 bases and the J gene end by 7 bases; junction bases not matched to a gene: 10. CDR3 in DNA: TGTGCCAGCTCACCCTCTCGGACAGGGGAATGGGAGCAGTACTTC. Residues: CASSPSRTGEWEQYF.

This chain links TRBV28 with TRBJ1-4, with a weak D call TRBD1 (6 bases). This CDR3 is 15 amino acids long. CDR1 is MDHEN, CDR2 SYDVKM, per germline. V was shortened by 2 bases and J by 17 bases, with 24 bases between the two germline ends. The DNA for the CDR3 is TGTGCCAGCAGTTTAAGACGCCCGGGGGGCGTAGAGCGCTTTTTT. Encoded protein: CASSLRRPGGVERFF.

V is TRBV14 and J is TRBJ1-4; 7 bases match TRBD1. The ends lost 4 bases at V and 3 bases at J; junction bases unmatched: 5. CDR3 size: 15 residues. Germline V gives CDR1 SGHDN, CDR2 FVKESK. In DNA, the CDR3 is TGTGCCAGCAGCCCCCGGGACAGTTCTAATGAAAAACTGTTTTTT. Translation: CASSPRDSSNEKLFF.

The rearrangement uses TRBV28 and TRBJ2-7; 7 positions match TRBD1. Unmatched junction bases numbered 9, after V lost 5 bases and J lost 2 bases. Germline assignment: CDR1 MDHEN and CDR2 SYDVKM. The CDR3 has 15 residues. As DNA, the CDR3 is TGTGCCAGCAGTCCGCCGACAGGGAAAGCCTACGAGCAGTACTTC. Encoded protein: CASSPPTGKAYEQYF.

The rearrangement links TRBV7-2 to TRBJ2-1, with 16 bases aligning to TRBD2. V shed 6 bases, J shed 8 bases, and the junction held 13 bases outside the gene matches. CDR1 and CDR2 (germline): SGHTA, FQGNSA. CDR3 length: 18 residues. The CDR3 coding sequence is TGTGCCAGCAGTTTCCCCGGGACTAGCGGGGGGGCAGGAGATGAGCAGTTCTTC. Protein product: CASSFPGTSGGAGDEQFF.

This chain uses TRBV9 with TRBJ2-3; 9 bases are shared with TRBD2. Per germline, CDR1 SGDLS and CDR2 YYNGEE. The CDR3 has 15 residues. The V gene end was trimmed by 0 bases and the J gene end by 4 bases; junction bases not matched to a gene: 3. The CDR3 is CASSVVGGGADTQYF. CDR3 in DNA: TGTGCCAGCAGCGTAGTTGGCGGGGGGGCAGATACGCAGTATTTT.

The V gene is TRBV30, the J gene TRBJ1-2; D is unresolved. Germline V gene data show CDR1 as GTSNPN and CDR2 as SVGIG (reference sequence). The CDR3 totals 11 residues. Trimming left V 0 bases short and J 14 bases short, with 13 bases between. The CDR3 here is CAWSVKTLRTF. The CDR3 nucleotides are TGTGCCTGGAGTGTAAAGACCCTGAGGACCTTC.

The chain uses TRBV11-2 and TRBJ1-2, with 7 positions matching TRBD1. V gave up 5 bases and J gave up 7 bases; unmatched junction bases: 16. This CDR3 comprises 16 residues. Germline CDR1 is SGHAT and CDR2 is FQNNGV. This chain's CDR3 is CASSPGQVVKPGGYTF. DNA for the CDR3: TGTGCCAGCAGCCCTGGACAGGTCGTTAAACCGGGTGGCTACACCTTC.

The chain combines TRBV6-5 with TRBJ1-1; 7 positions agree with TRBD1. With 1 base clipped from V and 1 base from J, the junction kept 3 bases outside the gene matches. The CDR3 contains 15 residues. The V gene's germline CDR1 is MNHEY and CDR2 SVGAGI. The CDR3 protein is CASSYWTGGNTEAFF. DNA of the CDR3: TGTGCCAGCAGTTACTGGACAGGAGGGAACACTGAAGCTTTCTTT.

The chain uses TRBV4-1 and TRBJ1-2; D is uncertain. V lost 4 bases and J lost 4, with 13 bases in between. The CDR3 consists of 14 residues. The V gene's germline CDR1 is MGHRA and CDR2 YSYEKL. CDR3 amino acids: CASSPGLSSYGYTF. The CDR3 bases are TGCGCCAGCAGCCCAGGACTGTCGAGCTATGGCTACACCTTC.

V and J are TRBV11-3 and TRBJ2-7; D possibly corresponds to TRBD1 (6 bases). CDR3 length equals 13 residues. Germline lookup yields CDR1 SGHNT and CDR2 YENEEA. V was shortened by 2 bases and J by 3 bases, with 8 bases between the two germline ends. The CDR3 DNA reads TGTGCCAGCAGCTTAACAGGGCGCTACGAGCAGTACTTC. Its protein product is CASSLTGRYEQYF.

This chain joins TRBV2 and TRBJ1-5; 10 bases match TRBD1. Per germline, CDR1 SNHLY and CDR2 FYNNEI. This CDR3 is 11 amino acids long. With 6 bases clipped from V and 11 bases from J, the junction kept 1 base outside the gene matches. For the CDR3, the DNA is TGTGCCAGCAGGGACAGGGGGACCCAGCATTTT. This gives the protein CASRDRGTQHF. Supplemented by reference TRBV2 and TRBJ1-5, the full variable domain reads EPEVTQTPSHQVTQMGQEVILRCVPISNHLYFYWYRQILGQKVEFLVSFYNNEISEKSEIFDDQFSVERPDGSNFTLKIRSTKLEDSAMYFCASRDRGTQHFGDGTRLSIL.